The table lists the clone carrying this T cell receptor beta chain with a few counts. Antigen unknown. Germline V gene sequence: CDR1 MDHEN, CDR2 SYDVKM. V gave up 5 bases and J gave up 8 bases; unmatched junction bases: 8. The CDR3 spans 15 residues. The sample belongs to a study of T cells in Graves' hyperthyroidism and ophthalmopathy. For the study at large: Prior to any treatment, at the point of initial diagnosis, peripheral blood was collected. Study observations and caveats: Peripheral blood also featured most of the thyroid clonotypes expanded above 0.001. Ophthalmopathy, which appeared later, was predicted by the model a median 6.5 months before onset.

RNA transcripts were the template for amplifying TCR beta CDR3 regions. An initial round of RT-PCR targeting the TCR CDR3 relied on the HTBI primer set. TCRdb reprocessed the multiplex PCR reads with MiXCR, giving one entry per CDR3 protein. The data show about 150,000 distinct CDR3 sequences, approximately 20% seen once. The sample, blood from the first hyperthyroidism diagnosis, precedes any ophthalmopathy symptoms. This TCR derives from a woman aged 50 to 60 with Graves' hyperthyroidism that later progressed to Graves' ophthalmopathy. The sample consisted of blood. This chain connects TRBV28 to TRBJ1-4, with 10 bases fitting TRBD1. CDR3 sequence (DNA): TGTGCCAGCAGTGCCCAAGGGACAGGGGAGGAAAAACTGTTTTTT. Amino acids: CASSAQGTGEEKLFF.